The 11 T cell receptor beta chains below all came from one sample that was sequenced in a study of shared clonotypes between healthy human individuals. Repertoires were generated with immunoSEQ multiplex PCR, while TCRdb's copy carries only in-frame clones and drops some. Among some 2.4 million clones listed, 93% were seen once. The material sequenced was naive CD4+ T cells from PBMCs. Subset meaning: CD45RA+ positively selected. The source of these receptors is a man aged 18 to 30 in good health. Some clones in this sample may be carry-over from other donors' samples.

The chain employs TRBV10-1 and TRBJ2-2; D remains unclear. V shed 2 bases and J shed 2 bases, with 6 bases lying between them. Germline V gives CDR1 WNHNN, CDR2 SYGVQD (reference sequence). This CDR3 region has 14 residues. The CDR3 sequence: CASSEGTNTGELFF. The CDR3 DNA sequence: TGCGCCAGCAGTGAGGGCACTAACACCGGGGAGCTGTTTTTT.

The CDR3 is CASSVGLAYEQYF. The CDR3 DNA sequence: TGTGCCAGCAGTGTAGGACTAGCCTACGAGCAGTACTTC. The V gene is TRBV2, the J gene TRBJ2-7, with 7 bases that match TRBD2. The V segment lost 4 bases and the J segment 2 bases; nucleotides outside the gene matches: 2. The CDR3 totals 13 residues. Germline CDR1 and CDR2: SNHLY and FYNNEI.

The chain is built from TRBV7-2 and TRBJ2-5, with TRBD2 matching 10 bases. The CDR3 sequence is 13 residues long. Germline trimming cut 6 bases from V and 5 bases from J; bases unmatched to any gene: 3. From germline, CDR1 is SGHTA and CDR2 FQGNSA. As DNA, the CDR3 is TGTGCCAGCAGTTATAGCGGGAGGGAGACCCAGTACTTC. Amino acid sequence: CASSYSGRETQYF.

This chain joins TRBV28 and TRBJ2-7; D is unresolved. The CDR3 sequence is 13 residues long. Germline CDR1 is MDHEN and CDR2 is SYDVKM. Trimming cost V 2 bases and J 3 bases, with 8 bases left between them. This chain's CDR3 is CASSLQQSYEQYF. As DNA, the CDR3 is TGTGCCAGCAGTTTACAACAGAGCTACGAGCAGTACTTC.

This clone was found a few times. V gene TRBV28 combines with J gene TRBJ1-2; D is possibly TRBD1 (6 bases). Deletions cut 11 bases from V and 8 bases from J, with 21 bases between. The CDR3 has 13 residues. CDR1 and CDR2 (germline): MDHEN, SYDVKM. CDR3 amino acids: CASLVGGAGGYTF. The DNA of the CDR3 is TGTGCCTCCCTGGTGGGGGGCGCTGGGGGCTACACCTTC.

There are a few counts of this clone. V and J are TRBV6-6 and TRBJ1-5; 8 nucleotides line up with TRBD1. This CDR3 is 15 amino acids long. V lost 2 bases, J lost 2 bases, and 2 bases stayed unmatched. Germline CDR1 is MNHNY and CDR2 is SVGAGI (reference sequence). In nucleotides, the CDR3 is TGTGCCAGCAGTTACCCGACAGGGGGCAATCAGCCCCAGCATTTT. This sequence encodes CASSYPTGGNQPQHF.

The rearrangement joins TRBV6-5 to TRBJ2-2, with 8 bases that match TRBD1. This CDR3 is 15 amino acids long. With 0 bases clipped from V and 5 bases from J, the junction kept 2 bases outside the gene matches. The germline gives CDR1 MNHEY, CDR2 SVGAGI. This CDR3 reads CASSYSWTGTGELFF. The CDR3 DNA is TGTGCCAGCAGTTACTCCTGGACAGGGACCGGGGAGCTGTTTTTT.

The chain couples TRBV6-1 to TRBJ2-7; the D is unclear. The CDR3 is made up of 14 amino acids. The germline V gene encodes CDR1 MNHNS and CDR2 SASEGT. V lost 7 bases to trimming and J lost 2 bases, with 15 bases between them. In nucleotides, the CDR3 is TGTGCCAGCAAATCCGGGCTCACGACCTACGAGCAGTACTTC. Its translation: CASKSGLTTYEQYF.

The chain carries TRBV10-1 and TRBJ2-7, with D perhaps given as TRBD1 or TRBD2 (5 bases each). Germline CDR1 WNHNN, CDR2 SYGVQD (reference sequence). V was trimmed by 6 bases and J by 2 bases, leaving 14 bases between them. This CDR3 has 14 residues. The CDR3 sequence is CASSSSRTPYEQYF. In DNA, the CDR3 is TGCGCCAGCAGCTCTAGCCGGACACCCTACGAGCAGTACTTC.

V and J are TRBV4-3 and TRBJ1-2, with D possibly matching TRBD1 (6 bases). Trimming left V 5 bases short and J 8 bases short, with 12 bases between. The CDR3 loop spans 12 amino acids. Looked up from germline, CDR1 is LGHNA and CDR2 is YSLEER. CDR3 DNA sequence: TGCGCCAGCAGCGGTTTAGGGGGAGGCTACACCTTC. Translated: CASSGLGGGYTF.

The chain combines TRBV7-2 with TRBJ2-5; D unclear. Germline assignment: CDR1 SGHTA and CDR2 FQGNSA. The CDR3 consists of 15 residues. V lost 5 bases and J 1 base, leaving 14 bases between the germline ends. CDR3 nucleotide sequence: TGTGCCAGCAGCCTAGACCCCCAGAGCCAAGAGACCCAGTACTTC. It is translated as CASSLDPQSQETQYF.